This TCR beta chain was sequenced in a study of human T cells and chemical hapten exposure. Study context: Upper back patch tests used 0.01% DPC, scored after 6 days.

TCRdb re-derived calls from the RACE reads in MiXCR, one entry per CDR3 protein. The repertoire holds about 400,000 distinct CDR3 sequences, with about 6% as singletons. General study findings and limits: Compared with pre-sensitization or healthy control sets, expanded TCRs clustered more.

Sample time point: patch test 2, 6 weeks after DPC sensitization. The treatment: therapeutic diphenylcyclopropenone sensitization with weekly scalp DPC. The total RNA was obtained from whole blood that was not fractionated. This clonotype appeared many times. Its antigen is not identified. The input for sequencing was whole blood, taken in connection with sensitization to the hapten diphenylcyclopropenone (DPC). The clonotype originates from a woman younger than 35 with alopecia areata. Some clones in this sample may be carry-over from other donors' samples.

The CDR3 region is CASSQDWSRNSPLHF. The CDR3 DNA reads as TGCGCCAGCAGCCAAGATTGGAGTCGAAATTCACCCCTCCACTTT. The chain combines TRBV4-3 with TRBJ1-6; no clear D gene. The CDR3 totals 15 residues. The V end was cut by 0 bases, the J end by 7 bases, with 10 bases between. The V gene's germline CDR1 is LGHNA and CDR2 YSLEER.